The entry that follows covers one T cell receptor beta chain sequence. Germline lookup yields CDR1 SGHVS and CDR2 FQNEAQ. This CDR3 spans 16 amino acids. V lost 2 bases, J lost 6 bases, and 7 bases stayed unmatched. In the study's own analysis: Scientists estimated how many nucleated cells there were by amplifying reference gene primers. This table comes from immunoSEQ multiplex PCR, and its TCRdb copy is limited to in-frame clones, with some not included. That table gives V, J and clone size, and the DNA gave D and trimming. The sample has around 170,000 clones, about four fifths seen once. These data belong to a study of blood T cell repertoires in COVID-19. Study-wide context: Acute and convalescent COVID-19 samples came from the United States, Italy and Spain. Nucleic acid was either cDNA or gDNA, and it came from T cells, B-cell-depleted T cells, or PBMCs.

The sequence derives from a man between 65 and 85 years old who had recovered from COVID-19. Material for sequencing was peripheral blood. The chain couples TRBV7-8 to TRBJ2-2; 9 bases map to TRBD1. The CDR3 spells CASSLPATGGPGELFF. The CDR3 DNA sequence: TGTGCCAGCAGCTTACCGGCGACAGGGGGTCCCGGGGAGCTGTTTTTT.